The 17 T cell receptor beta chains below were found in one sample sequenced in a study of CD8+ T cells in alopecia areata. cDNA serving as the sequencing template came from extracted, reverse transcribed RNA. TCRdb keeps only in-frame clones here, not all; method: immunoSEQ multiplex PCR. The table has about 140,000 clones, roughly 86% seen once; the top ten hold approximately 13%. Treatment denoted: oral pan-JAK inhibitor, 5-10 mg twice daily. Sequencing used CD8+ T cells sorted from blood, obtained at week 4, from a patient treated with tofacitinib. The receptors stem from a human donor with alopecia areata.

This rearrangement joins TRBV30 to TRBJ2-1, with a weak D call TRBD1 (5 bases). The CDR3 covers 16 residues. CDR1 is GTSNPN and CDR2 is SVGIG in the germline V gene (reference sequence). V lost 0 bases and J lost 8, with 20 bases in between. CDR3 in amino acids: CAWSVQVGYSFDEQFF. The DNA for the CDR3 is TGTGCCTGGAGTGTACAGGTAGGGTATTCTTTCGATGAGCAGTTCTTC.

On this clone: At one end the junction does not follow the germline gene, possibly because of a read error. This rearrangement joins TRBV2 to TRBJ2-7; D is undetermined. Germline loops: CDR1 SNHLY, CDR2 FYNNEI. The CDR3 has 13 amino acids. The CDR3 spells CAGSEVSSYEQYF. In DNA, the CDR3 is TGTGCCGGCAGTGAGGTCAGCTCCTACGAGCAGTACTTC.

The chain is built from TRBV29-1 and TRBJ2-1; a weak D match, TRBD2 (6 bases). Germline CDR1 SQVTM, CDR2 ANQGSEA. The CDR3 consists of 14 residues. V was trimmed by 4 bases and J by 4 bases, leaving 14 bases between them. The CDR3 DNA reads TGCAGCGTTGGTGGGGGGAGTTATTACAATGAGCAGTTCTTC. This translates into CSVGGGSYYNEQFF.

J is TRBJ2-4 and V is TRBV7-6; D is ambiguous. Deletions cut 8 bases from V and 8 bases from J, with 7 bases between. CDR1 and CDR2 (germline): SGHVS, FNYEAQ. The CDR3 length is 10 residues. The CDR3 sequence: CASLGDIQYF. The CDR3 DNA follows: TGTGCCAGCCTAGGAGACATTCAGTACTTC. Full variable domain (missing parts from reference TRBV7-6 and TRBJ2-4): GAGVSQSPRYKVTKRGQDVALRCDPISGHVSLYWYRQALGQGPEFLTYFNYEAQQDKSGLPNDRFSAERPEGSISTLTIQRTEQRDSAMYRCASLGDIQYFGAGTRLSVL.

V usage is TRBV29-1 and J usage is TRBJ1-2; D is undetermined. V lost 8 bases and J lost 1, with 5 bases in between. Per the germline V gene, CDR1 is SQVTM and CDR2 is ANQGSEA. This CDR3 has 10 amino acids. This chain's CDR3 is CSTGNYGYTF. CDR3 in DNA: TGCAGCACCGGTAACTATGGCTACACCTTC.

The V call is TRBV30, the J call TRBJ2-1; D is perhaps TRBD2 (6 bases). The length of the CDR3 is 12 residues. Per germline, CDR1 GTSNPN and CDR2 SVGIG (reference sequence). The ends were cut back, 4 bases at V and 9 bases at J, with 13 bases in the middle. CDR3 amino acids: CAWNPGSGEQFF. CDR3 nucleotide sequence: TGTGCCTGGAATCCCGGGAGCGGTGAGCAGTTCTTC.

J is TRBJ2-3 and V is TRBV27; 10 bases are shared with TRBD2. This CDR3 comprises 16 residues. The trim removed 5 bases at V and 4 bases at J, leaving 9 bases unmatched. Germline assignment: CDR1 MNHEY and CDR2 SMNVEV (reference sequence). The chain's CDR3 is CASSLWLAGAPDTQYF. DNA of the CDR3: TGTGCCAGCAGTCTATGGCTAGCGGGAGCCCCAGATACGCAGTATTTT.

This clone is labeled as medium-sized. This sequence joins TRBV5-1 and TRBJ2-1, with D perhaps assigned TRBD1 or TRBD2 (5 bases each). From germline, CDR1 is SGHRS and CDR2 YFSETQ. Between the trimmed V and J ends, which lost 6 bases and 12 bases, there was a span of 16 bases. CDR3 length equals 12 residues. The CDR3 nucleotides read TGCGCCAGCACCGGGGACCGATTAGGGCAGTTCTTC. Protein product: CASTGDRLGQFF.

The chain recombines TRBV27 with TRBJ2-7; 8 bases agree with TRBD1. Germline V gene lookup returns CDR1 MNHEY and CDR2 SMNVEV (reference sequence). Trimming at V came to 5 bases and at J to 2 bases, leaving 8 bases not matched to a gene. CDR3 length equals 15 residues. The DNA for the CDR3 is TGTGCCAGCAGTCTCACCGGGACAGGAACCTACGAGCAGTACTTC. This codes for CASSLTGTGTYEQYF.

The CDR3 sequence is CSATLTGMNTEAFF. CDR3 DNA: TGCAGCGCCACGTTGACAGGAATGAACACTGAAGCTTTCTTT. The rearrangement uses TRBV29-1 and TRBJ1-1, with a possible D match to TRBD1 (6 bases). Germline-derived CDR1 and CDR2 are SQVTM and ANQGSEA. Trimming cost V 7 bases and J 0 bases, with 15 bases left between them. There are 14 residues in the CDR3.

The chain uses TRBV5-6 and TRBJ2-3, with 13 positions matching TRBD2. CDR1 and CDR2 from the germline V gene are SGHDT and YYEEEE. The CDR3 loop spans 15 amino acids. J was trimmed by 6 bases and V by 4 bases; bases with no gene match: 5. CDR3 loop: CASSPGLAGIDTQYF. CDR3 coding DNA: TGTGCCAGCAGCCCGGGACTAGCGGGGATCGATACGCAGTATTTT.

This clone was seen only once. The rearrangement uses TRBV4-2 and TRBJ2-7, with D unclear. The CDR3 runs 15 residues. Trimming pared 0 bases from V and 3 bases from J, leaving 12 bases between. Germline CDR1 is LGHNA and CDR2 is YNFKEQ. CDR3 DNA sequence: TGTGCCAGCAGCCAAGAGGCCGGGCTACTCTACGAGCAGTACTTC. Protein product: CASSQEAGLLYEQYF.

The chain links TRBV29-1 to TRBJ2-7; maybe TRBD1 (5 bases). V lost 3 bases to trimming and J lost 3 bases, with 9 bases between them. CDR3 length: 12 amino acids. Germline lookup yields CDR1 SQVTM and CDR2 ANQGSEA. CDR3 coding DNA: TGCAGCGTTGAGGTAGGGGACTACGAGCAGTACTTC. It specifies CSVEVGDYEQYF.

This chain links TRBV30 with TRBJ1-1; TRBD1 is a possible D gene (5 bases). This CDR3 comprises 18 residues. The V gene lost 2 bases and the J gene lost 0 bases, with 22 bases spanning the gap. The germline gives CDR1 GTSNPN, CDR2 SVGIG (reference sequence). Here the CDR3 reads CAWSLRPRDVWMNTEAFF. The CDR3 region has the DNA TGTGCCTGGAGTCTCCGGCCCCGGGACGTGTGGATGAACACTGAAGCTTTCTTT. The full variable domain, in which reference TRBV30 and TRBJ1-1 provide the parts outside the CDR3, is SQTIHQWPATLVQPVGSPLSLECTVEGTSNPNLYWYRQAAGRGLQLLFYSVGIGQISSEVPQNLSASRPQDRQFILSSKKLLLSDSGFYLCAWSLRPRDVWMNTEAFFGQGTRLTVV.

The chain couples TRBV6-1 to TRBJ2-1; 7 positions match TRBD1. The CDR3 has 15 residues. Germline V gene data show CDR1 as MNHNS and CDR2 as SASEGT. V shed 3 bases and J 2 bases; nucleotides not matched to a gene: 4. CDR3 sequence (DNA): TGTGCCAGCAGTGAGACGGACAGGCCCTACAATGAGCAGTTCTTC. It translates to CASSETDRPYNEQFF.

The chain combines TRBV4-2 with TRBJ1-6; tentative D call: TRBD1 (6 bases). V shed 0 bases and J shed 2 bases, with 11 bases lying between them. CDR1 LGHNA and CDR2 YNFKEQ come from the germline V gene. The CDR3 has 17 amino acids. CDR3 DNA sequence: TGTGCCAGCAGCCAAGATGGGGGCGGTACCTATAATTCACCCCTCCACTTT. It yields the protein CASSQDGGGTYNSPLHF.

The chain links TRBV6-1 to TRBJ2-6; D is unclear. CDR3 length equals 15 residues. Trimming shortened V by 4 bases and J by 4 bases, and 11 bases separated the two germline ends. Germline values: CDR1 MNHNS, CDR2 SASEGT. The chain's CDR3 is CASSVVQEGANVLTF. In nucleotides, the CDR3 is TGTGCCAGCAGTGTCGTCCAGGAGGGGGCCAACGTCCTGACTTTC.